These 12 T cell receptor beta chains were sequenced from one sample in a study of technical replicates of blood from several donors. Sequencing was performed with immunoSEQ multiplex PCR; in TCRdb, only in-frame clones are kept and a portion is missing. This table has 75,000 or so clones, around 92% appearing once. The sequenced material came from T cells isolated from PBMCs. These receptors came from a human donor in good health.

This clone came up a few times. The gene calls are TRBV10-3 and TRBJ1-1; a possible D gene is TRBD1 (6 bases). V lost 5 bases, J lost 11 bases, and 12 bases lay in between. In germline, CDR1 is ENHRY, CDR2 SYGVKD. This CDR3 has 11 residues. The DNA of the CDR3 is TGTGCCATCAGTTCCGGGACATACGCTTTCTTT. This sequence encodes CAISSGTYAFF.

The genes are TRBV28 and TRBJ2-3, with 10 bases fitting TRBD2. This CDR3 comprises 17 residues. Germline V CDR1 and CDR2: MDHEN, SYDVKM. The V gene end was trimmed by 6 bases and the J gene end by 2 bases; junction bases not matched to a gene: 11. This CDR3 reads CASSTFPSGGNTDTQYF. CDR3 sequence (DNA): TGTGCCAGCAGCACCTTCCCTAGCGGGGGTAACACAGATACGCAGTATTTT.

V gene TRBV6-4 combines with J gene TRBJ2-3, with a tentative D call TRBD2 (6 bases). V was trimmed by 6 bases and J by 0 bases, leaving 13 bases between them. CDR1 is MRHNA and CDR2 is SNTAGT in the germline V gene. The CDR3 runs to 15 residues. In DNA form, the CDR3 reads TGTGCCAGCAGCGCCGGGGGAAGGAGCACAGATACGCAGTATTTT. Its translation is CASSAGGRSTDTQYF.

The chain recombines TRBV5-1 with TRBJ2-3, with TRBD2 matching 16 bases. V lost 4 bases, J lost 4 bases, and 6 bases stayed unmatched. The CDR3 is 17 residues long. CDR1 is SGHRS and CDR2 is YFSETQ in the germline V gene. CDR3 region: CASSLGLAGGSADTQYF. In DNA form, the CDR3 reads TGCGCCAGCAGCCTGGGACTAGCGGGAGGGAGCGCAGATACGCAGTATTTT.

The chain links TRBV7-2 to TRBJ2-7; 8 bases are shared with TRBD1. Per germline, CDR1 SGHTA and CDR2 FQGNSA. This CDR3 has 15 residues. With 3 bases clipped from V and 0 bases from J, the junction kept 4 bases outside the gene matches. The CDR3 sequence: CASSLFGQGSYEQYF. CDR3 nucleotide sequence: TGTGCCAGCAGCTTGTTCGGACAGGGCTCCTACGAGCAGTACTTC.

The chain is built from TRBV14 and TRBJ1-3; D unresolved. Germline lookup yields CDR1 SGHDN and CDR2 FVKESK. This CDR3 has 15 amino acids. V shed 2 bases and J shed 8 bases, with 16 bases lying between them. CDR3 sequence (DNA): TGTGCCAGCAGCCAAAGTTGGAGCCCTCGCGACACCATATATTTT. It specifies CASSQSWSPRDTIYF. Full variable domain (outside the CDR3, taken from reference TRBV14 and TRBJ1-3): EAGVTQFPSHSVIEKGQTVTLRCDPISGHDNLYWYRRVMGKEIKFLLHFVKESKQDESGMPNNRFLAERTGGTYSTLKVQPAELEDSGVYFCASSQSWSPRDTIYFGEGSWLTVV.

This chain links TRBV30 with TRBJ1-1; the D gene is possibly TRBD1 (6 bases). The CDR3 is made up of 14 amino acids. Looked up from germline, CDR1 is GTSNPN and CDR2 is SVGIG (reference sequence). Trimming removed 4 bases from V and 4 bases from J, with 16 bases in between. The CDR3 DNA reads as TGTGCCTGGATCAGGGGCGAAGAGATCACTGAAGCTTTCTTT. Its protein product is CAWIRGEEITEAFF.

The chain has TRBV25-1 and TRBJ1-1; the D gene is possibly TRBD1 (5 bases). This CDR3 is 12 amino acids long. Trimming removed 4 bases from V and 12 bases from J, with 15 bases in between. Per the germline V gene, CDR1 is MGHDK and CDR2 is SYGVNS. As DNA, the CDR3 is TGTGCCAGCAGTGTGGGGAGGGGAGAACCTTTCTTT. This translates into CASSVGRGEPFF.

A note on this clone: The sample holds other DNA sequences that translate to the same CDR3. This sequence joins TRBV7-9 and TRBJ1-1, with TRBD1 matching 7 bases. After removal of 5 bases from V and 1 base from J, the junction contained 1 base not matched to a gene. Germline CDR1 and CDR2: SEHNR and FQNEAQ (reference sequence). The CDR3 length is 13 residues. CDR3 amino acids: CASSRTGNTEAFF. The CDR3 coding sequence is TGTGCCAGCAGCAGGACAGGGAACACTGAAGCTTTCTTT. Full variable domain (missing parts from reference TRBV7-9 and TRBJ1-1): DTGVSQNPRHKITKRGQNVTFRCDPISEHNRLYWYRQTLGQGPEFLTYFQNEAQLEKSRLLSDRFSAERPKGSFSTLEIQRTEQGDSAMYLCASSRTGNTEAFFGQGTRLTVV.

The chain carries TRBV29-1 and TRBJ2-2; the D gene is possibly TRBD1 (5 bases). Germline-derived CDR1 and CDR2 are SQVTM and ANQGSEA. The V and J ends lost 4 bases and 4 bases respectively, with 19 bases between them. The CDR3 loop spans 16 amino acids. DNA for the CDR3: TGCAGCGTTGGATTCTCCAGGGCAGCCGTCACCGGGGAGCTGTTTTTT. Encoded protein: CSVGFSRAAVTGELFF.

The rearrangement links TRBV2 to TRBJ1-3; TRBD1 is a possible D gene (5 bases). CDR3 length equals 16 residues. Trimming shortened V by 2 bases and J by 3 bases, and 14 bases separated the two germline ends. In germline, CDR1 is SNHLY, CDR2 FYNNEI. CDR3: CASSERSGINGNTIYF. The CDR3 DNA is TGTGCCAGCAGTGAACGATCAGGGATTAATGGAAACACCATATATTTT.

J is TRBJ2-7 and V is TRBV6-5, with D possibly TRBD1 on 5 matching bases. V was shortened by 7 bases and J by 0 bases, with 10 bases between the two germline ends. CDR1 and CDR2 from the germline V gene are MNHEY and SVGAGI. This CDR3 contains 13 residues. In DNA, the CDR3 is TGTGCCAGCACCCCGACAGCCTCCTACGAGCAGTACTTC. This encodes CASTPTASYEQYF.